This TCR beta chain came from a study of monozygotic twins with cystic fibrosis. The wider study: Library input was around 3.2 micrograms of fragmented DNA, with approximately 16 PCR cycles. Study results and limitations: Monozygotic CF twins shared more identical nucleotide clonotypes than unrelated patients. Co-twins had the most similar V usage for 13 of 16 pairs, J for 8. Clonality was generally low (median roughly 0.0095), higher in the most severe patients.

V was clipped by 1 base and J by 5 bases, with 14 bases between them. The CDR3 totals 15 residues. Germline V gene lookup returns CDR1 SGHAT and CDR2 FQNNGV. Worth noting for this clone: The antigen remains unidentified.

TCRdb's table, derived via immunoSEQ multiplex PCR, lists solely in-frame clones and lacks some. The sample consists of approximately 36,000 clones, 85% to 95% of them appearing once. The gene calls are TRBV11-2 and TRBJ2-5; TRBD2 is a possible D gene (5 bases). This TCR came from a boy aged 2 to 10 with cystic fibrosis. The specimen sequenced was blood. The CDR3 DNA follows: TGTGCCAGCAGCTTAGTCAGAGGCAGAGGGGAGACCCAGTACTTC. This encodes CASSLVRGRGETQYF.